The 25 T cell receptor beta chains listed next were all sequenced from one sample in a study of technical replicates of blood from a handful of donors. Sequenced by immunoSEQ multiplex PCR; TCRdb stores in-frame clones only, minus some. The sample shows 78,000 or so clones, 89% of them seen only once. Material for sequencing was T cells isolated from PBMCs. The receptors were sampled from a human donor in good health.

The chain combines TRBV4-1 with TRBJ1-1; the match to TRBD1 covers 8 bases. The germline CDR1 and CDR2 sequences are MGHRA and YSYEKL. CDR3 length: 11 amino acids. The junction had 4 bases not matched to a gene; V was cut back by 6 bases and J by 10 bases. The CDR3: CASRYRGGAFF. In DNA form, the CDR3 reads TGCGCCAGCAGATACAGGGGGGGAGCTTTCTTT.

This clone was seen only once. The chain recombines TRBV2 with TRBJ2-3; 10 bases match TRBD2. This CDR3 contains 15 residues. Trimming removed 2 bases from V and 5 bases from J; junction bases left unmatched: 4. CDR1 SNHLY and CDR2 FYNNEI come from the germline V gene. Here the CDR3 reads CASSELAGVRDTQYF. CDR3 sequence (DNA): TGTGCCAGCAGTGAACTAGCGGGAGTCCGAGATACGCAGTATTTT.

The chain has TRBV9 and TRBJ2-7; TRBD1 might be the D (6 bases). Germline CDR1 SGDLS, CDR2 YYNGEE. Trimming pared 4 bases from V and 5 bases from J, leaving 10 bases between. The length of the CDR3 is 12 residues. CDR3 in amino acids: CASSSRGNEQYF. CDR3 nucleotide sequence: TGTGCCAGCAGCTCCAGGGGCAACGAGCAGTACTTC. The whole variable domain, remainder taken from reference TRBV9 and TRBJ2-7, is DSGVTQTPKHLITATGQRVTLRCSPRSGDLSVYWYQQSLDQGLQFLIQYYNGEERAKGNILERFSAQQFPDLHSELNLSSLELGDSALYFCASSSRGNEQYFGPGTRLTVT.

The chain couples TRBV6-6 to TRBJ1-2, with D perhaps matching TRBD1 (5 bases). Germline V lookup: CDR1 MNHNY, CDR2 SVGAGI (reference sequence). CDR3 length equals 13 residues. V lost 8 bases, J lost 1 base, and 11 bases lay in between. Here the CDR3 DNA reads TGTGCCAGCGGGCCGGGGGGTAACTATGGCTACACCTTC. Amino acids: CASGPGGNYGYTF.

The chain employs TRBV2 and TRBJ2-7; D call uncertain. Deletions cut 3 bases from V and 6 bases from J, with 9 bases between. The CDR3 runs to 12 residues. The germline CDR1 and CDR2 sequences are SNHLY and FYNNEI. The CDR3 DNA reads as TGTGCCAGCAGTGAGGCGGTGGGCGAGCAGTACTTC. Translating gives CASSEAVGEQYF.

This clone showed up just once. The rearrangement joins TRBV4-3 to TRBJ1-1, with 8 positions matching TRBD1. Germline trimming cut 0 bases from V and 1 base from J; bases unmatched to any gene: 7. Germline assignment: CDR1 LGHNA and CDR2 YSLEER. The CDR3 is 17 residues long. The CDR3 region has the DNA TGCGCCAGCAGCCAAGATTCGCCAGGGGGCTGGAACACTGAAGCTTTCTTT. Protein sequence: CASSQDSPGGWNTEAFF.

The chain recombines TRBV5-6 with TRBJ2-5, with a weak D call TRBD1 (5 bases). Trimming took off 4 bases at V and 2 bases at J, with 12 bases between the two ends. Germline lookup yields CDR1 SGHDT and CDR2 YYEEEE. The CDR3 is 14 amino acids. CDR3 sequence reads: CASSPNRFQETQYF. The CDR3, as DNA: TGTGCCAGCAGCCCTAACAGGTTTCAAGAGACCCAGTACTTC. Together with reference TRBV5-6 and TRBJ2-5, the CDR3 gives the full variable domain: DAGVTQSPTHLIKTRGQQVTLRCSPKSGHDTVSWYQQALGQGPQFIFQYYEEEERQRGNFPDRFSGHQFPNYSSELNVNALLLGDSALYLCASSPNRFQETQYFGPGTRLLVL.

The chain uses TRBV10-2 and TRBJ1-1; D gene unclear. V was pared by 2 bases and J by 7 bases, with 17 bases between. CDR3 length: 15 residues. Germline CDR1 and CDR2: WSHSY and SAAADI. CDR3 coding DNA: TGCGCCAGCAGTGAGAGAGGTTATCGGCCCGTTGAAGCTTTCTTT. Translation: CASSERGYRPVEAFF.

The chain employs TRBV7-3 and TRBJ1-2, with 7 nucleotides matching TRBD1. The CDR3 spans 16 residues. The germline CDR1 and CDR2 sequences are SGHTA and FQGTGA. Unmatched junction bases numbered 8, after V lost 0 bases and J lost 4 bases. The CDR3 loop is CASSLTGTDIIYGYTF. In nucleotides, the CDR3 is TGTGCCAGCAGCTTAACCGGGACAGATATAATCTATGGCTACACCTTC.

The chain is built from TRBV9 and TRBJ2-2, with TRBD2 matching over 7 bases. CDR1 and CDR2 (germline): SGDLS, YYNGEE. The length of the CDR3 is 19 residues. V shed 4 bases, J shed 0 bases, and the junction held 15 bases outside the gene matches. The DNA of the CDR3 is TGTGCCAGCAGCCCATACATCCTAGCGGCACCACCGAACACCGGGGAGCTGTTTTTT. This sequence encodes CASSPYILAAPPNTGELFF. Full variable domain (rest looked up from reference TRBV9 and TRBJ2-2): DSGVTQTPKHLITATGQRVTLRCSPRSGDLSVYWYQQSLDQGLQFLIQYYNGEERAKGNILERFSAQQFPDLHSELNLSSLELGDSALYFCASSPYILAAPPNTGELFFGEGSRLTVL.

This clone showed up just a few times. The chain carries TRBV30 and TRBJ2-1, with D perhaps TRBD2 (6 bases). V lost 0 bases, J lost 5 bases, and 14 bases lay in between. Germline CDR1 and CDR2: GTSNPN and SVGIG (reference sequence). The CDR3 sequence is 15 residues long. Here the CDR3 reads CAWSVKLAQDNEQFF. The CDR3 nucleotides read TGTGCCTGGAGTGTCAAGCTAGCGCAGGACAATGAGCAGTTCTTC.

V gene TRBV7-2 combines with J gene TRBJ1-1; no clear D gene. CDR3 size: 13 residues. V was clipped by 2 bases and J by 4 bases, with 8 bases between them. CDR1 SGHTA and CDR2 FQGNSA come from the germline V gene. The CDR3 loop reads CASSLIPGTEAFF. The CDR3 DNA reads TGTGCCAGCAGCTTAATTCCGGGCACTGAAGCTTTCTTT.

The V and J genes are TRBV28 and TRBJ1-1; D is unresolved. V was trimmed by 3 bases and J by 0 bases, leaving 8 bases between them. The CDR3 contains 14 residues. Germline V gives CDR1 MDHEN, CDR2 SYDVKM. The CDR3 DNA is TGTGCCAGCAGTTTTCGCAGGTTGAACACTGAAGCTTTCTTT. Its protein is CASSFRRLNTEAFF.

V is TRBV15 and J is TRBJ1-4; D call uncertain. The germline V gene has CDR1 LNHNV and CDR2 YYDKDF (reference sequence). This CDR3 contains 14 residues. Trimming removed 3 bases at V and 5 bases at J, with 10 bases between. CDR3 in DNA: TGTGCCACCAGCAGGGTGAGAATAAATGAAAAACTGTTTTTT. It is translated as CATSRVRINEKLFF. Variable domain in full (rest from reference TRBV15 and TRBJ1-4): DAMVIQNPRYQVTQFGKPVTLSCSQTLNHNVMYWYQQKSSQAPKLLFHYYDKDFNNEADTPDNFQSRRPNTSFCFLDIRSPGLGDTAMYLCATSRVRINEKLFFGSGTQLSVL.

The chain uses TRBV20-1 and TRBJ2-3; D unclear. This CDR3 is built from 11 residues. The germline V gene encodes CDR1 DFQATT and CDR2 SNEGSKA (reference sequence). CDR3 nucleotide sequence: TGCAGGGGCCAATCCACAGATACGCAGTATTTT. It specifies CRGQSTDTQYF.

CDR3 residues: CASSLTQGSSYEQYF. CDR3 nucleotides: TGCGCCAGCAGCCTCACACAGGGAAGCTCCTACGAGCAGTACTTC. This rearrangement joins TRBV5-1 to TRBJ2-7; TRBD1 might be the D (6 bases). CDR1 is SGHRS and CDR2 is YFSETQ in the germline V gene. Trimming left V 4 bases short and J 0 bases short, with 14 bases between. The CDR3 consists of 15 residues.

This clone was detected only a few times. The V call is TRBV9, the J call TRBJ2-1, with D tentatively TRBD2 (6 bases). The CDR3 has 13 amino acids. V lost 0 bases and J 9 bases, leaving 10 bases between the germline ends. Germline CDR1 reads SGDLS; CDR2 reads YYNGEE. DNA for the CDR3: TGTGCCAGCAGCGTAGATGGCGGGATTGAGCAGTTCTTC. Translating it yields CASSVDGGIEQFF.

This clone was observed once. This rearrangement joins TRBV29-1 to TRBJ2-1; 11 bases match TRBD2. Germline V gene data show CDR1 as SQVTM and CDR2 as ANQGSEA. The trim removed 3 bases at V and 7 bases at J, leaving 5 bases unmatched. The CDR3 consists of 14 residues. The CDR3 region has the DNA TGCAGCGTTGACGTAGCGGGAGGGCCAAATGAGCAGTTCTTC. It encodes CSVDVAGGPNEQFF.

The CDR3 DNA reads TGTGCCAGTAGTTCTCAGGGAGGAAGCCAGTACTTC. Translation gives CASSSQGGSQYF. The J gene is TRBJ2-7, the V gene TRBV19; tentative D call: TRBD2 (6 bases). Germline values: CDR1 LNHDA, CDR2 SQIVND (reference sequence). V was clipped by 5 bases and J by 10 bases, with 15 bases between them. This CDR3 is 12 amino acids long.

CDR3 DNA sequence: TGCGCCAGCAGCCCCGGGACTAGCGGTAAATACGAGCAGTACTTC. Its translation: CASSPGTSGKYEQYF. The chain joins TRBV5-1 to TRBJ2-7; 11 bases are shared with TRBD2. The V gene's germline CDR1 is SGHRS and CDR2 YFSETQ. CDR3 size: 15 residues. Unmatched junction bases numbered 7, after V lost 4 bases and J lost 4 bases.

CDR3 sequence reads: CASSQGLTEKQPQHF. In nucleotides, the CDR3 is TGCGCCAGCAGCCAAGGCCTGACAGAAAAACAGCCCCAGCATTTT. The V gene is TRBV4-1, the J gene TRBJ1-5, with a possible D match to TRBD1 (5 bases). Between the trimmed V and J ends, which lost 1 base and 7 bases, there was a span of 14 bases. The germline CDR1 and CDR2 sequences are MGHRA and YSYEKL. This CDR3 has 15 residues.

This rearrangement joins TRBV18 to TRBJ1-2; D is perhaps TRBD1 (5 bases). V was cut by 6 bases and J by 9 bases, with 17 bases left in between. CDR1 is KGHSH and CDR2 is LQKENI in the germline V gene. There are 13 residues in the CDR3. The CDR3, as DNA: TGTGCCAGCTCCCTCCAGGGAGGGAGGAGCTACACCTTC. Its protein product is CASSLQGGRSYTF. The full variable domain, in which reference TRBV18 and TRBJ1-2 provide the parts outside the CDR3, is NAGVMQNPRHLVRRRGQEARLRCSPMKGHSHVYWYRQLPEEGLKFMVYLQKENIIDESGMPKERFSAEFPKEGPSILRIQQVVRGDSAAYFCASSLQGGRSYTFGSGTRLTVV.

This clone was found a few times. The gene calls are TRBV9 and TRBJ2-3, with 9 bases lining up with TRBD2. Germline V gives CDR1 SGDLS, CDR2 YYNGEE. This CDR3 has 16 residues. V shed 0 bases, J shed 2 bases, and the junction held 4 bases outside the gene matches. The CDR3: CASSVVAGDITDTQYF. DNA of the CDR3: TGTGCCAGCAGCGTAGTAGCGGGAGATATCACAGATACGCAGTATTTT.

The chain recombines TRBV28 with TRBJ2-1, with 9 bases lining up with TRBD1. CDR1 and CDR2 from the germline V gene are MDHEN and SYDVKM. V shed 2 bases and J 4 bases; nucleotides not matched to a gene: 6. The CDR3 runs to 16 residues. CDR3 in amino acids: CASSLGAGQGYNEQFF. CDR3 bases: TGTGCCAGCAGTTTAGGAGCGGGACAGGGATACAATGAGCAGTTCTTC.

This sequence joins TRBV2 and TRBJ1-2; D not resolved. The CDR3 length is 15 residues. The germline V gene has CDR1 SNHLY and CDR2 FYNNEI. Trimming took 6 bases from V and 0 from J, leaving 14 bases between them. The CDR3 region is CASSLNLGANYGYTF. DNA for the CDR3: TGTGCCAGCAGCCTGAACCTAGGAGCTAACTATGGCTACACCTTC.